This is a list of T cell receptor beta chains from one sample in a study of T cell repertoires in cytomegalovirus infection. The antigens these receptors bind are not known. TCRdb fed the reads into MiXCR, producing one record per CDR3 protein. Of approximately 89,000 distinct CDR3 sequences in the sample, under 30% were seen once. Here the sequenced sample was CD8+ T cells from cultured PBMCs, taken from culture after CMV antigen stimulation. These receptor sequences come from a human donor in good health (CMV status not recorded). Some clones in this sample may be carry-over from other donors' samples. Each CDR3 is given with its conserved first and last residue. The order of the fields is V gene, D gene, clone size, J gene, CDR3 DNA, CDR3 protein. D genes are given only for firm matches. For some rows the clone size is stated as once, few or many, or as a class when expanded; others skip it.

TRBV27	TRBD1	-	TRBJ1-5	TGTGCCAGCAGCCCGACAGGGGGCCAGAGAAGCAATCAGCCCCAGCATTTT	CASSPTGGQRSNQPQHF
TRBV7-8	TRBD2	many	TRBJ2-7	TGTGCCAGCAGGCCTAGCGGGAGGGGAGGCTACGAGCAGTACTTC	CASRPSGRGGYEQYF
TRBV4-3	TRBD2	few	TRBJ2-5	TGCGCCAGCAGCCAAGATAGTGGGGGAGGGGAGACCCAGTACTTC	CASSQDSGGGETQYF
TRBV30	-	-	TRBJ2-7	TGTGCCTGGACGGAACGGGGTTCTGCGCGGGAGCAGTACTTC	CAWTERGSAREQYF
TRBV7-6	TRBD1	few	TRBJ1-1	TGTGCCACCTCACTGACCGGGACAGGGTTTGATGAAGCTTTCTTT	CATSLTGTGFDEAFF
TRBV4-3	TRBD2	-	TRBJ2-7	TGCGCCAGCAGCCCGGGCGGGGGTGGGTCCGAGCAGTACTTC	CASSPGGGGSEQYF
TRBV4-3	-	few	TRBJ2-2	TGCGCCAGCAGCCACCGAGGGGCCGGGGAGCTGTTTTTT	CASSHRGAGELFF
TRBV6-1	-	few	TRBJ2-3	TGTGCCAGCAGTGATTACGGGACAGATACGCAGTATTTT	CASSDYGTDTQYF
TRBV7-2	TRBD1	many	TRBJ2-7	TGTGCCAGCAGCTTAAACAGGGGCTTGCAAGAGCAGTACTTC	CASSLNRGLQEQYF
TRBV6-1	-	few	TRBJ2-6	TGTGCCAGCGGGGAGGGGGCCAACGTCCTGACTTTC	CASGEGANVLTF
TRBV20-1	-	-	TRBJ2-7	TGCAGTGCTAGAGGGGCGGGACGGGGGAGCTCCTACGAGCAGTACTTC	CSARGAGRGSSYEQYF
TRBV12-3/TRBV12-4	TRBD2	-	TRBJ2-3	TGTGCCAGCAGTTATCCGGGACTAGCGGGGGGGCCAACAGATACGCAGTATTTT	CASSYPGLAGGPTDTQYF
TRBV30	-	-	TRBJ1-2	TGTGCCTGGAGTGGGGGACTAGCTAACTATGGCTACACCTTC	CAWSGGLANYGYTF
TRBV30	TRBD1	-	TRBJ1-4	TGTGCCTGGAGGGGGACAGAAGGGCCCCCTGGACCTAATGAAAAACTGTTTTTT	CAWRGTEGPPGPNEKLFF